This TCR beta chain was sequenced for a study of CD8 T cells in ankylosing spondylitis. Study-wide results and caveats: Earlier reports found some motif variants in synovial fluid and blood in reactive arthritis. Among TCR beta sequences, a motif of several highly homologous variants appeared characteristic of ankylosing spondylitis blood.

This clonotype was counted only a few times. What it binds is not known. The germline V gene has CDR1 DFQATT and CDR2 SNEGSKA (reference sequence). The CDR3 is 12 residues long. V was pared by 2 bases and J by 4 bases, with 8 bases between. TCRdb re-analysed the 5' RACE reads in MiXCR, keeping a single row per CDR3 protein. In the table there are hundreds of thousands of distinct CDR3 sequences, about 11% of which are singletons. The gene calls are TRBV20-1 and TRBJ1-2; D is possibly TRBD1 (5 bases). Sequenced: blood, either unsorted or a sorted T cell fraction (not recorded which). The TCR originated in a male donor with ankylosing spondylitis. CDR3 loop: CSARSRVYGYTF. CDR3 sequence (DNA): TGCAGTGCTAGAAGCAGGGTCTATGGCTACACCTTC.